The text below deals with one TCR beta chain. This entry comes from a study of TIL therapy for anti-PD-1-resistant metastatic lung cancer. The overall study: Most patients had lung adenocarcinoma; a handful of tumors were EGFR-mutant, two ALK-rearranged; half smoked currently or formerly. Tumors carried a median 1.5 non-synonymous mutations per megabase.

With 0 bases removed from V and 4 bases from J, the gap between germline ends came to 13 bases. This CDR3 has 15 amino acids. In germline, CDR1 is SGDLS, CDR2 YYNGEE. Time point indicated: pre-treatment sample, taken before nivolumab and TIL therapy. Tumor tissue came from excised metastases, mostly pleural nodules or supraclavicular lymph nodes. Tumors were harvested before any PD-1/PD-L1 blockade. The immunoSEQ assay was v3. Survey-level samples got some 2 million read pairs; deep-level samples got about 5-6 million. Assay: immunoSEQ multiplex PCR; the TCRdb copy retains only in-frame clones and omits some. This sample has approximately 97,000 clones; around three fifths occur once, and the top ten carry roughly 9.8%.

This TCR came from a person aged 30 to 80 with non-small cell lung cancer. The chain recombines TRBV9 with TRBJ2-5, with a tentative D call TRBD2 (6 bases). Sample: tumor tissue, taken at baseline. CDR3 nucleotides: TGTGCCAGCAGCGTAGTTACTCTGGGGGGAGAGACCCAGTACTTC. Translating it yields CASSVVTLGGETQYF.